This record looks at one TCR beta chain sequence and its context. Antigen unknown. The authors produced TCR alpha and TCR beta cDNA libraries with sample barcodes and UMIs by 5'RACE using constant-segment primers. TCRdb reprocessed the 5' RACE reads via MiXCR and lists one record per CDR3 protein. Here the sample spans about 310,000 distinct CDR3 sequences, less than 20% being singletons. Germline assignment: CDR1 SEHNR and CDR2 FQNEAQ (reference sequence). This CDR3 is built from 16 residues. V lost 7 bases to trimming and J lost 1 base, with 19 bases between them. This entry is derived from a study of T-cell memory formation after mild COVID-19. In the study overall: The TCR clusters were mostly specific to one donor.

Points from the study as a whole: Contracting clones localized mainly to CM and EM when CD4+ and mainly to EMRA when CD8+.

The sequence was collected from a man aged 18 to 30 who had mild COVID-19 (a few samples of this study predate the infection). Cell type and time point are not known. The sequenced sample consisted of PBMCs or a T cell subset sorted from them (not recorded which). The chain combines TRBV7-9 with TRBJ1-1, with D unclear. The CDR3 reads CASTPVRNRENTEAFF. CDR3 nucleotides: TGTGCCAGCACCCCGGTCCGGAACCGGGAGAACACTGAAGCTTTCTTT.